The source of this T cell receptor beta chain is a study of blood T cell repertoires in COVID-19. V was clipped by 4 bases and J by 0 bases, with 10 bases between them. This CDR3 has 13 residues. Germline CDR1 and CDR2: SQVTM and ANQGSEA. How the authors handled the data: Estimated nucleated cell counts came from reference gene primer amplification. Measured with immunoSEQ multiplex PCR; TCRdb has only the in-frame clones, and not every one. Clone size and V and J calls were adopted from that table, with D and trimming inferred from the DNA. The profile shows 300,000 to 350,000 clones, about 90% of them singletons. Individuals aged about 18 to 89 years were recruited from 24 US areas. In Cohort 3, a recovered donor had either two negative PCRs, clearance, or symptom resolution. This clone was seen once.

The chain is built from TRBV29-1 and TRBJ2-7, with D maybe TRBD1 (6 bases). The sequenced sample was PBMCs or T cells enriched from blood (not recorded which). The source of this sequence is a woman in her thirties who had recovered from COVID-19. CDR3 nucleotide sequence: TGCAGCGTTGGAACAGGGAGCTCCTACGAGCAGTACTTC. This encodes CSVGTGSSYEQYF.